Detailed here is one T cell receptor beta chain. TCRdb's table, derived via immunoSEQ multiplex PCR, lists solely in-frame clones and lacks some. The table has around 280,000 clones, around 90% seen once. This sample is part of a study of blood T cell repertoires in COVID-19. Study-wide background: T cells, B-cell-depleted T cells, or PBMCs provided the cDNA or gDNA that served as material.

The CDR3 extends over 16 amino acids. Germline CDR1 is MNHEY and CDR2 is SVGAGI. Between the trimmed V and J ends, which lost 0 bases and 10 bases, there was a span of 16 bases. The chain has TRBV6-5 and TRBJ1-6; tentative D call: TRBD1 (5 bases). The receptor was derived from a woman younger than 30 with acute COVID-19. Sequenced material: PBMCs or T cells enriched from blood (not recorded which). The chain's CDR3 is CASSYSLRGTGSPLHF. In nucleotides, the CDR3 is TGTGCCAGCAGTTACTCGTTACGGGGGACGGGATCACCCCTCCACTTT.